Below are 25 T cell receptor beta chains sequenced from a single sample in a study of T cells in localized non-small cell lung cancer. The repertoire was sequenced with immunoSEQ multiplex PCR; TCRdb's copy has only in-frame clones and lacks some. The table has around 50,000 clones, about 80% seen once; the top ten hold just under 20%. Sequencing used peripheral blood, obtained before any cancer treatment. The receptors originated from an older female donor with stage II squamous cell lung carcinoma.

The V call is TRBV6-1, the J call TRBJ1-4; a weak D match, TRBD1 (5 bases). Germline V lookup: CDR1 MNHNS, CDR2 SASEGT. V lost 2 bases and J 8 bases, leaving 12 bases between the germline ends. The CDR3 is 14 residues long. CDR3 region: CASSERGLREKLFF. The CDR3 DNA reads as TGTGCCAGCAGTGAAAGGGGATTACGGGAAAAACTGTTTTTT.

This clone appeared a few times. The V call is TRBV10-3, the J call TRBJ1-1; 9 nucleotides match TRBD1. Germline loops: CDR1 ENHRY, CDR2 SYGVKD. The CDR3 runs 14 residues. V was pared by 6 bases and J by 5 bases, with 7 bases of the junction left unmatched. DNA for the CDR3: TGTGCCATCAGCCGGACAGGGGTTGGGACTGAAGCTTTCTTT. This translates into CAISRTGVGTEAFF.

This chain joins TRBV5-8 and TRBJ2-5; TRBD1 might be the D (6 bases). V lost 0 bases and J lost 2, with 11 bases in between. This CDR3 contains 15 residues. The germline V gene encodes CDR1 SGHTS and CDR2 YDEGEE. The CDR3 sequence: CASSLGVGAQETQYF. The CDR3 coding sequence is TGTGCCAGCAGCTTGGGGGTGGGGGCACAAGAGACCCAGTACTTC.

This clone is medium-sized (0.01 to 0.1%). This chain links TRBV6-1 with TRBJ1-1, with a weak D call TRBD1 (6 bases). CDR3 length: 14 residues. Trimming cost V 7 bases and J 4 bases, with 16 bases left between them. Germline CDR1 is MNHNS and CDR2 is SASEGT. This CDR3 is CASTSRGAGTEAFF. Written as DNA, the CDR3 is TGTGCCAGCACCAGCCGGGGGGCGGGCACTGAAGCTTTCTTT.

This chain joins TRBV9 and TRBJ2-3; 15 bases align to TRBD2. Trimming took 3 bases from V and 5 from J; bases not matched to a gene: 4. Germline CDR1 reads SGDLS; CDR2 reads YYNGEE. The CDR3 loop spans 16 amino acids. The CDR3 spells CASSAEGLAGGDTQYF. In nucleotides, the CDR3 is TGTGCCAGCAGCGCAGAGGGACTAGCGGGGGGAGATACGCAGTATTTT.

The V and J genes are TRBV19 and TRBJ1-3; 8 bases line up with TRBD1. V was clipped by 5 bases and J by 3 bases; unmatched bases: 6. This CDR3 comprises 15 residues. Germline CDR1 reads LNHDA; CDR2 reads SQIVND (reference sequence). CDR3 residues: CASSVDRGGGNTIYF. CDR3 coding DNA: TGTGCCAGTAGTGTCGACAGGGGCGGTGGAAACACCATATATTTT. The whole variable domain, remainder taken from reference TRBV19 and TRBJ1-3, is DGGITQSPKYLFRKEGQNVTLSCEQNLNHDAMYWYRQDPGQGLRLIYYSQIVNDFQKGDIAEGYSVSREKKESFPLTVTSAQKNPTAFYLCASSVDRGGGNTIYFGEGSWLTVV.

The chain carries TRBV5-4 and TRBJ2-2; 9 bases are shared with TRBD1. The V gene's germline CDR1 is SGHNT and CDR2 YYREEE (reference sequence). CDR3 length: 16 residues. V lost 4 bases to trimming and J lost 6 bases; unmatched junction nucleotides: 10. The CDR3 is CASSRDRARVAGELFF. CDR3 nucleotide sequence: TGTGCCAGCAGCCGGGACAGGGCGCGGGTTGCCGGGGAGCTGTTTTTT.

In this sample, this clone turned up once. The V and J genes are TRBV6-5 and TRBJ2-7; D is perhaps TRBD2 (7 bases). Trimming removed 6 bases from V and 3 bases from J, with 12 bases in between. This CDR3 comprises 13 residues. Germline CDR1 reads MNHEY; CDR2 reads SVGAGI. CDR3 sequence (DNA): TGTGCCAGCAGCCGCGGGGGACACTACGAGCAGTACTTC. Its translation: CASSRGGHYEQYF.

The chain couples TRBV7-2 to TRBJ1-4; D might be TRBD1 (5 bases). Looked up from germline, CDR1 is SGHTA and CDR2 is FQGNSA. The length of the CDR3 is 16 residues. With 4 bases removed from V and 7 bases from J, the gap between germline ends came to 19 bases. The CDR3 DNA follows: TGTGCCAGCAGCTCGACAGCTAGACAGTTGGGTGAAAAACTGTTTTTT. Encoded protein: CASSSTARQLGEKLFF.

This clone was found once. The chain has TRBV7-7 and TRBJ2-7; TRBD1 matches at 9 bases. Germline V gives CDR1 SSHAT, CDR2 FNYEAQ (reference sequence). V lost 4 bases to trimming and J lost 7 bases; unmatched junction nucleotides: 2. CDR3 size: 12 residues. The CDR3 DNA is TGTGCCAGCAGCTCCGACAGGGGGGAGCAGTACTTC. This codes for CASSSDRGEQYF.

The DNA of the CDR3 is TGTGCCAGTAGTATGTACTCGGGCGGCTACACCTTC. It is translated as CASSMYSGGYTF. The chain uses TRBV19 and TRBJ1-2; no clear D gene. Germline CDR1 is LNHDA and CDR2 is SQIVND (reference sequence). Deletions cut 3 bases from V and 8 bases from J, with 10 bases between. The CDR3 spans 12 residues.

The chain employs TRBV5-1 and TRBJ1-2; possible D gene TRBD1, 5 bases. Between the trimmed V and J ends, which lost 0 bases and 6 bases, there was a span of 12 bases. CDR3 length equals 14 residues. Germline loops: CDR1 SGHRS, CDR2 YFSETQ. CDR3 sequence: CASSLVAGQDGYTF. CDR3 nucleotide sequence: TGCGCCAGCAGCTTGGTGGCAGGGCAGGATGGCTACACCTTC.

This clone was observed a few times. The chain links TRBV25-1 to TRBJ1-2, with D hard to call. Germline V lookup: CDR1 MGHDK, CDR2 SYGVNS. CDR3 size: 13 residues. Trimming took off 1 base at V and 5 bases at J, with 8 bases between the two ends. The CDR3: CASSESTVYGYTF. The CDR3 bases are TGTGCCAGCAGTGAATCGACGGTTTATGGCTACACCTTC.

V usage is TRBV7-9 and J usage is TRBJ1-1, with 7 bases fitting TRBD1. CDR3 length: 15 amino acids. Germline-derived CDR1 and CDR2 are SEHNR and FQNEAQ (reference sequence). V shed 5 bases and J 2 bases; nucleotides not matched to a gene: 8. The CDR3 protein is CASSAQQGTNTEAFF. CDR3 DNA: TGTGCCAGCAGCGCCCAACAGGGGACCAACACTGAAGCTTTCTTT.

The CDR3 sequence: CASSLTAGDYNEQFF. The CDR3 region has the DNA TGCGCCAGCAGCTTGACTGCAGGGGATTACAATGAGCAGTTCTTC. This sequence joins TRBV5-1 and TRBJ2-1; weak D call: TRBD1 (6 bases). The germline gives CDR1 SGHRS, CDR2 YFSETQ. V was shortened by 1 base and J by 4 bases, with 12 bases between the two germline ends. There are 15 residues in the CDR3.

By its share, this clone is medium-sized. This chain connects TRBV5-4 to TRBJ1-6; D remains unclear. CDR1 SGHNT and CDR2 YYREEE come from the germline V gene (reference sequence). Trimming cost V 3 bases and J 5 bases, with 12 bases left between them. There are 15 residues in the CDR3. CDR3 nucleotide sequence: TGTGCCAGCAGCTCCCGAAAGGGAAATAATTCACCCCTCCACTTT. Its translation is CASSSRKGNNSPLHF.

The chain is built from TRBV9 and TRBJ2-1; 8 nucleotides line up with TRBD1. With V trimmed by 0 bases and J by 0 bases, 2 bases remained unmatched. Germline values: CDR1 SGDLS, CDR2 YYNGEE. This CDR3 is 16 amino acids long. DNA for the CDR3: TGTGCCAGCAGCGTAGGGACAGGGAGCTCCTACAATGAGCAGTTCTTC. Its translation: CASSVGTGSSYNEQFF.

In this sample, this clone turned up many times. The chain couples TRBV19 to TRBJ2-1; D unresolved. In germline, CDR1 is LNHDA, CDR2 SQIVND (reference sequence). The ends were cut back, 6 bases at V and 6 bases at J, with 21 bases in the middle. The CDR3 spans 16 residues. The CDR3 DNA reads as TGTGCCAGTAGCTTGGGTCCCGACACCACACTCAATGAGCAGTTCTTC. It yields the protein CASSLGPDTTLNEQFF. Complete variable domain (other parts from reference TRBV19 and TRBJ2-1): DGGITQSPKYLFRKEGQNVTLSCEQNLNHDAMYWYRQDPGQGLRLIYYSQIVNDFQKGDIAEGYSVSREKKESFPLTVTSAQKNPTAFYLCASSLGPDTTLNEQFFGPGTRLTVL.

This clone was counted a few times. The chain uses TRBV11-2 and TRBJ2-5; 8 bases align to TRBD1. The germline CDR1 and CDR2 sequences are SGHAT and FQNNGV. This CDR3 comprises 14 residues. The V gene end was trimmed by 5 bases and the J gene end by 6 bases; junction bases not matched to a gene: 8. CDR3 region: CASSAGGDSKTQYF. CDR3 coding DNA: TGTGCCAGCAGCGCAGGGGGCGACTCGAAGACCCAGTACTTC. Full variable domain (outside the CDR3, taken from reference TRBV11-2 and TRBJ2-5): EAGVAQSPRYKIIEKRQSVAFWCNPISGHATLYWYQQILGQGPKLLIQFQNNGVVDDSQLPKDRFSAERLKGVDSTLKIQPAKLEDSAVYLCASSAGGDSKTQYFGPGTRLLVL.

This clone was seen once. Other DNA sequences in the same sample also yield this CDR3. The chain uses TRBV5-1 and TRBJ2-5, with D possibly being TRBD2 (8 bases). Germline loops: CDR1 SGHRS, CDR2 YFSETQ. There are 16 residues in the CDR3. V lost 0 bases, J lost 1 base, and 13 bases lay in between. The CDR3 nucleotides read TGCGCCAGCAGCTTGGCGGGAGGGACAGCCCAAGAGACCCAGTACTTC. It specifies CASSLAGGTAQETQYF.

J is TRBJ1-5 and V is TRBV2; D is unresolved. The V and J ends lost 0 bases and 8 bases respectively, with 11 bases between them. This CDR3 comprises 14 residues. The V gene's germline CDR1 is SNHLY and CDR2 FYNNEI. The CDR3 region is CASSEATPREPQHF. In DNA, the CDR3 is TGTGCCAGCAGTGAAGCGACCCCCCGAGAGCCCCAGCATTTT.

This sequence joins TRBV6-5 and TRBJ1-1; TRBD1 is a possible D gene (6 bases). The CDR3 totals 14 residues. Germline lookup yields CDR1 MNHEY and CDR2 SVGAGI. Between the trimmed V and J ends, which lost 6 bases and 0 bases, there was a span of 11 bases. The CDR3 nucleotides read TGTGCCAGCAGGACGGAGGGGGTGAACACTGAAGCTTTCTTT. Amino acid sequence: CASRTEGVNTEAFF.

V gene TRBV4-3 combines with J gene TRBJ1-1; D not certain. CDR3 size: 13 residues. Germline V gene lookup returns CDR1 LGHNA and CDR2 YSLEER. The ends were cut back, 4 bases at V and 3 bases at J, with 9 bases in the middle. The DNA of the CDR3 is TGCGCCAGCAGCCGAAAGGTTGACACTGAAGCTTTCTTT. Amino acids: CASSRKVDTEAFF.

J is TRBJ1-5 and V is TRBV9; a possible D gene is TRBD1 (5 bases). Germline V CDR1 and CDR2: SGDLS, YYNGEE. This CDR3 spans 16 amino acids. V shed 4 bases and J shed 6 bases, with 20 bases lying between them. CDR3 sequence (DNA): TGTGCCAGCAGCCGCCTCGGGACCCCGGGCGGTCAGCCCCAGCATTTT. Residues: CASSRLGTPGGQPQHF.

The genes are TRBV6-4 and TRBJ1-1; D gene unclear. The V gene lost 2 bases and the J gene lost 2 bases, with 6 bases spanning the gap. The CDR3 runs to 13 residues. Germline CDR1 is MRHNA and CDR2 is SNTAGT. Here the CDR3 reads CASSDKSNTEAFF. As DNA, the CDR3 is TGTGCCAGCAGTGACAAGTCTAACACTGAAGCTTTCTTT.